A selection of T cell receptor beta chains follows, all from one sample in a study of regulatory T cells in long-lasting Graves disease. Each CDR3 protein gets one entry after TCRdb re-called the multiplex PCR reads with MiXCR. The sample lists a few hundred thousand distinct CDR3 sequences; roughly 21% were seen once. The source material was peripheral blood mononuclear cells (PBMCs), sampled when the disease was refractory, from a patient treated with antithyroid drugs. These receptors all come from a female donor with Graves disease. Each CDR3 is given without its conserved first and last residue. Clone size, where shown, is once, few, many, or a class for clones that have expanded.

clone_size v_call cdr3_aa
few TRBV7-2 ASTLRTAANTGELF
. TRBV7-3 ASSLTQGSTDTQY
many TRBV7-9 ASSFSGTQY
many TRBV6-1 ASSQSESEFQETQY
many TRBV12-3/TRBV12-4 ASSFLRGLYEQY
. TRBV18 ASRTSSSYEQY
many TRBV12-3/TRBV12-4 ASSSTTATNEKLF
. TRBV29-1 SATPTEPNQPQH
few TRBV12-3/TRBV12-4 ASSRPGQLVEQY
. TRBV5-1 ASSSEPGPAETQY
. TRBV14 ASSQRNSIYGYT
few TRBV7-9 ASSHGRDRTGELF
many TRBV20-1 SATRGGYT
many TRBV28 ASSFSNRGVHLNSNQPQH
many TRBV12-3/TRBV12-4 ASSLGWTGSETQY
. TRBV11-2 ASSLAKGDRGGEKLF
. TRBV13 ASNRGGAETQY
many TRBV6-1 ASSTYNTEAF
many TRBV11-2 ASSYSGAETQY
. TRBV19 ASSIAGSTGTQY
many TRBV2 ASRPLTSPPTYEQY
many TRBV20-1 SARETREGRETQY
many TRBV2 AARQGLNSPLH
many TRBV9 ASSDPRETQY
many TRBV19 ASSTQGYGGSPLH
. TRBV5-8 ASSRPGLRYNEQF
many TRBV28 ASSLRNLLAGAYEQY
many TRBV27 ASSTSGQGAVANEKLF
. TRBV20-1 SARATTTNSYEQY
few TRBV20-1 SAREGLATLKTQY
. TRBV28 ASRPSGGGNTIY
few TRBV6-5 ASSYDRVILKETQY
. TRBV28 ASRSMDRGPPETQY
few TRBV5-1 ASSVHSSYEQY
few TRBV12-3/TRBV12-4 ASSSRGTAYGYT
few TRBV7-9 ASSLQWTAGTEAF
few TRBV10-3 AISEGPGSVGYT
few TRBV14 ASSPYGTNSPLH
many TRBV6-2/TRBV6-3 ASSSPVAGVYEQY
. TRBV5-6 ASSLNENTGELF
many TRBV10-3 AISGSIDSGYSYT
few TRBV28 ASSFRVREQY
. TRBV7-6 ASSSGIAGGINEQF
. TRBV20-1 SARDRRRAKNIQY